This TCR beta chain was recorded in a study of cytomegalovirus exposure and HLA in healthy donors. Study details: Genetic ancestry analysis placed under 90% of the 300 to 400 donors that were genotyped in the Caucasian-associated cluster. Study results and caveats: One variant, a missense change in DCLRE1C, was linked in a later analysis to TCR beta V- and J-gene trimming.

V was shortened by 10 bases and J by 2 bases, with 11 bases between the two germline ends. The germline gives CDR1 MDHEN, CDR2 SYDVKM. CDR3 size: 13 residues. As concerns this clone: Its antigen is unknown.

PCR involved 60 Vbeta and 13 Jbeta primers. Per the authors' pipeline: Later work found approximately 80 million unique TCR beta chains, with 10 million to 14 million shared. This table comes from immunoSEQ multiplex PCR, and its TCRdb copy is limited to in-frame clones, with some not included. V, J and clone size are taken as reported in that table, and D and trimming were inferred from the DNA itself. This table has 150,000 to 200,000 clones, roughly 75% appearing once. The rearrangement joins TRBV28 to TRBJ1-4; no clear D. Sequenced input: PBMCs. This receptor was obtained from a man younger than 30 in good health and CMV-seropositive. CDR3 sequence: CATNWETNEKLFF. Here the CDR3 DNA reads TGTGCCACAAATTGGGAGACTAATGAAAAACTGTTTTTT. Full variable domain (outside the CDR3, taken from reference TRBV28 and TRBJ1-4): DVKVTQSSRYLVKRTGEKVFLECVQDMDHENMFWYRQDPGLGLRLIYFSYDVKMKEKGDIPEGYSVSREKKERFSLILESASTNQTSMYLCATNWETNEKLFFGSGTQLSVL.